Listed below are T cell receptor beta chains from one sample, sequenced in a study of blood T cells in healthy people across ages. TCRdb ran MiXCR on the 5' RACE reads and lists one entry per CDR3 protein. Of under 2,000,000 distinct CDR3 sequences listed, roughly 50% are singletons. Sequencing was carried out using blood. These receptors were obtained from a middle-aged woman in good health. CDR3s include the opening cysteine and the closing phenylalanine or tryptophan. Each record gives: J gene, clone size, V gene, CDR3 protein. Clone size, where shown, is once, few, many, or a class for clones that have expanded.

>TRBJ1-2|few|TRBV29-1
CSVVGTDGANYGYTF
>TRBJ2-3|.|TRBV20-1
CSALDESTDTQYF
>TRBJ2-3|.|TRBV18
CASSPGQTNTDTQYF
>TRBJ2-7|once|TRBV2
CASSDPLNYERGGSEQYF
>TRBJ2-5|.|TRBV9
CASSVGLGAVSETQYF
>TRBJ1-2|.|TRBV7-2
CASSLAWTVYYGYTF
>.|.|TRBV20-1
CSAEEGTPTYEQYF
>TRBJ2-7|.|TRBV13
CASSLSRGGSRYEQYF
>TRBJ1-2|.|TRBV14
CASSPTGPRDGYTF
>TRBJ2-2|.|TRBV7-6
CASSLYDLSRNTGELFF
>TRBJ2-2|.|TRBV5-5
CASSFEGHSLGELFF
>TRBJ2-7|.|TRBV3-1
CASSSYPGLAYEQYF
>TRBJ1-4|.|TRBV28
CASSSLDRVNEKLFF
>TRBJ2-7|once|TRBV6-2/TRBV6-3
CASSYGILKGFGNEQYF
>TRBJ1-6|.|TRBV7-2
CASSSPDGFASPLHF
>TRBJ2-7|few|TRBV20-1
CSAHGDSYEQYF
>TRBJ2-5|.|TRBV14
CASSQDGRGLAAPPQETQYF
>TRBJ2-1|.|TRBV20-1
CSAYIGQGRGNEQFF
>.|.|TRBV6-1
CASRARYYEQYF
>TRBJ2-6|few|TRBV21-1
CASTQEEKQGAPSGANVLTF
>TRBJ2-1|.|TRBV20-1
CSAPGQKNEQFF
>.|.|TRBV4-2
CASSQTLAGGHEQYF
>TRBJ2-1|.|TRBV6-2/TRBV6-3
CASRAVSYNEQFF
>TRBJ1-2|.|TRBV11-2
CASSGFRDRHGYTF
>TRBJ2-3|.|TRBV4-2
CASSQDGDLSPDTQYF
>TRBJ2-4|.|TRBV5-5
CASSRTGDIAKNIQYF